This TCR beta chain emerged from a study of T cell responses to AZD1222 COVID-19 vaccine. General observations from the study: Clonal diversity was possibly underestimated, and the donors were mostly white British, with more females. Mapped onto spike, vaccine-associated CD4 TCRs spanned it and were dominant at 160-218 and 743-854. When two AZD1222 doses had been given, Spike-specific TCR breadth and depth rose. The study identified only a handful of AZD1222 recipients as seropositive at baseline.

The CDR3 extends over 13 amino acids. Per germline, CDR1 SGHTA and CDR2 FQGNSA. V shed 7 bases and J shed 4 bases, with 13 bases lying between them. The table came from immunoSEQ multiplex PCR; TCRdb's copy has only in-frame clones and leaves some out. The top ten hold approximately 3.5% of the sample, which has some 130,000 clones, roughly 90% seen once. Concerning this clone: What it binds is unknown.

The source was peripheral blood, collected 28 days after the second AZD1222 dose. This receptor was obtained from an adult who received the AZD1222 COVID-19 vaccine. The J gene is TRBJ1-1, the V gene TRBV7-2, with a possible D match to TRBD1 (5 bases). The DNA of the CDR3 is TGTGCCAGCACCTTCAGGGCTGGCACTGAAGCTTTCTTT. Its protein product is CASTFRAGTEAFF.